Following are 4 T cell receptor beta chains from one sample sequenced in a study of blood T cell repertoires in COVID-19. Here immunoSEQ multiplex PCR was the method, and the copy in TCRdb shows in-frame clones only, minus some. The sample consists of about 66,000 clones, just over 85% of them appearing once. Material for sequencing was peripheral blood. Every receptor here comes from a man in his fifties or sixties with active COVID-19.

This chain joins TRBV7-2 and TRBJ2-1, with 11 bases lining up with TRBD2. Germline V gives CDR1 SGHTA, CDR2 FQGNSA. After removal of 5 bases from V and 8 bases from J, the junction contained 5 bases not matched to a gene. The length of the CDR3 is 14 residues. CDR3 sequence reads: CASSVRTSGYEQFF. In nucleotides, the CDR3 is TGTGCCAGCAGCGTCCGGACTAGCGGGTATGAGCAGTTCTTC.

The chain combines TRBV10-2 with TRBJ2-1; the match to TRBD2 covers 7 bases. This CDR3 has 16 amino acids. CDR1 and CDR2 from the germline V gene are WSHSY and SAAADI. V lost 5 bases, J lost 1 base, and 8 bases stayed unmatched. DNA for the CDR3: TGCGCCAGCAGTCCACGGGGGGAGGGGTCCTACAATGAGCAGTTCTTC. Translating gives CASSPRGEGSYNEQFF.

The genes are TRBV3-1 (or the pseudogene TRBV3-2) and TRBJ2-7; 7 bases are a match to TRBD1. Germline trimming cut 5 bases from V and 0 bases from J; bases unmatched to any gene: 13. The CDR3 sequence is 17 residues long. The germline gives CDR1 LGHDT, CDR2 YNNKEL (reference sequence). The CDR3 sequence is CASSSSPGQRSSYEQYF. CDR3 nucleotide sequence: TGTGCCAGCAGCTCATCTCCGGGACAGCGAAGCTCCTACGAGCAGTACTTC.

The CDR3 loop is CASSLGVTTRPAEQFF. CDR3 DNA sequence: TGTGCCAGCAGCTTAGGAGTTACGACTAGACCGGCTGAGCAGTTCTTC. This chain joins TRBV11-3 and TRBJ2-1; tentatively, D is TRBD2 (6 bases). The germline V and J ends were trimmed by 1 base and 9 bases, with 19 bases remaining between them. The CDR3 loop spans 16 amino acids. Germline-derived CDR1 and CDR2 are SGHNT and YENEEA.